This T cell receptor (beta chain) stems from a study of ipilimumab plus nivolumab after autologous stem cell transplantation. Overall study findings and caveats: Per the authors, repertoire, Treg and microbiota data justify further study.

Germline V gene sequence: CDR1 SEHNR, CDR2 FQNEAQ (reference sequence). Trimming left V 8 bases short and J 5 bases short, with 13 bases between. The CDR3 spans 13 residues. Of note for this clone: What it binds is not known.

Dosing: nivolumab 3 mg/kg IV, weeks 1, 4, 7, 10, then every two weeks to week 26. TCRdb's copy holds only in-frame clones and misses some; the assay was immunoSEQ multiplex PCR. The sample gives about 9,700 clones, about four fifths of which show up once; around 8.4% is in the top ten. The sequences come from PBMCs, collected in a trial of ipilimumab plus nivolumab as post-transplant consolidation. The receptor was derived from a male donor with diffuse large B-cell lymphoma. V is TRBV7-9 and J is TRBJ2-1; perhaps TRBD2 as D (5 bases). CDR3 sequence reads: CASVAGAHNEQFF. Here the CDR3 DNA reads TGTGCCAGCGTCGCGGGCGCCCACAATGAGCAGTTCTTC.